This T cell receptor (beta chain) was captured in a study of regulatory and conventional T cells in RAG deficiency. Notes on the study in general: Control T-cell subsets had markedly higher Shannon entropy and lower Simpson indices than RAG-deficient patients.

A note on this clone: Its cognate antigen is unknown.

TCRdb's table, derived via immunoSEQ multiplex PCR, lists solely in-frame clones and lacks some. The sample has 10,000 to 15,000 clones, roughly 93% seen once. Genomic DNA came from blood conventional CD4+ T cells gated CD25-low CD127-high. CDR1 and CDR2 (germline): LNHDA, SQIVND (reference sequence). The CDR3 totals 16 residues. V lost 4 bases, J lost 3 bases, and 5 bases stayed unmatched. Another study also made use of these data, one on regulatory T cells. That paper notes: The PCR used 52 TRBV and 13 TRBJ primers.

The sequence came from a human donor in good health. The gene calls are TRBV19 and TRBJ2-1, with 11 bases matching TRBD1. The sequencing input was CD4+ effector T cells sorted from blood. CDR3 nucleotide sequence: TGTGCCAGTAGTAGAGGGGGGACAGGGGGCTACAATGAGCAGTTCTTC. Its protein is CASSRGGTGGYNEQFF.